Described below is a single T cell receptor (beta chain) sequence and its context. As yet, its antigen is unknown. The entry originates in a study of T cell responses to AZD1222 COVID-19 vaccine. Some clones are missing from TCRdb's copy, which holds only in-frame ones; the method was immunoSEQ multiplex PCR. The sample carries 150,000 or so clones, around 94% recorded once. Germline values: CDR1 GTSNPN, CDR2 SVGIG (reference sequence). V gave up 0 bases and J gave up 2 bases, with 8 bases separating them. The CDR3 covers 13 residues. Notes on the study in general: Donor demographics were predominantly white British with a female majority; clonal diversity may be underestimated. Breadth and depth of Spike-specific TCRs rose after two AZD1222 doses. Spike was spanned by vaccine-associated CD4 TCRs, which were dominant at 160-218 and 743-854.

The specimen comprised peripheral blood, sampled 28 days after the second AZD1222 dose. The chain recombines TRBV30 with TRBJ2-7, with D perhaps TRBD1 (5 bases). The source of this sequence is an adult who received the AZD1222 COVID-19 vaccine. This chain's CDR3 is CAWSVLDTYEQYF. Written as DNA, the CDR3 is TGTGCCTGGAGTGTACTGGACACCTACGAGCAGTACTTC.